This TCR beta chain came from a study of monozygotic twins with inflammatory bowel disease. Notes on the study in general: Patient repertoires may have gained variability from differing immunosuppressive treatments.

The CDR3 spans 16 residues. Looked up from germline, CDR1 is SGHVS and CDR2 is FNYEAQ. TCR libraries were prepared from around 3,800 ng total RNA each. UMIs with a 6-nucleotide sample barcode were added by template switching. With the 5' RACE reads reprocessed, TCRdb shows one record per CDR3 protein and no DNA. Its table records 400,000 to 500,000 distinct CDR3 sequences. Note on this clonotype: Its target is not known.

The specimen sequenced was blood. The source of this sequence is a human donor with ulcerative colitis or Crohn's disease, or a healthy co-twin of an affected twin (not recorded which). J is TRBJ2-7 and V is TRBV7-6; with no DNA, the TCRdb D assignment of TRBD2 cannot be verified. The CDR3 reads CASSLGTSGLAYEQYF.